Reported below is one TCR beta chain. Its antigen is not known. This sample is part of a study of T-cell reconstitution after alpha-beta-depleted transplantation in children. Whole-study findings and limits: Some patients' high day-60 TCRbeta diversity was traced to surviving recipient T cells and thymic progenitors. Expanded graft clones numbering several hundred reportedly gave rise to alpha-beta T cells about two months after transplant.

A TCRbeta library incorporating unique molecular identifiers was prepared. Using its own MiXCR run on the PCR reads, TCRdb lists one record per CDR3 protein. The sample has about 1,000,000 distinct CDR3 sequences; about 29% are singletons. The germline V gene encodes CDR1 MNHEY and CDR2 SVGEGT. CDR3 length equals 15 residues. The germline V and J ends were trimmed by 2 bases and 5 bases, with 15 bases remaining between them. The sequence was obtained from a boy in the first two years of life who had a stem cell transplant for SCID, so the T cells may come from the graft donor. The sample was PBMCs, mostly from graft donor cells, taken 360 days after TCRalphabeta/CD19-depleted stem cell transplant. The chain carries TRBV6-2 or TRBV6-3 and TRBJ2-5; D is tentatively TRBD1 or TRBD2 (6 bases each). This CDR3 reads CASSYLGGWGETQYF. In DNA, the CDR3 is TGTGCCAGCAGTTACCTCGGGGGCTGGGGGGAGACCCAGTACTTC.